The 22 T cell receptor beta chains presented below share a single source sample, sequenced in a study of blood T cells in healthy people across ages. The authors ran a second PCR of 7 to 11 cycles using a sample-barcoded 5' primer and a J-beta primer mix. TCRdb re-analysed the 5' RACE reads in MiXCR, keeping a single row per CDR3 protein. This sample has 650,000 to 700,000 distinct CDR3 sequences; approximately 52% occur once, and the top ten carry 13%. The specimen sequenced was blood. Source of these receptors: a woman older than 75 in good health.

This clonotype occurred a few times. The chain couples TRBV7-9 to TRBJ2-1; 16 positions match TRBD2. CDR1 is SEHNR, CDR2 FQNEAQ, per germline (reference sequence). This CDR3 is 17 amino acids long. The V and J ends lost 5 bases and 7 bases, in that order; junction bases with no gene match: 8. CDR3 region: CASSVGTSGRGGNEQFF. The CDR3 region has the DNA TGTGCCAGCAGCGTTGGGACTAGCGGGAGGGGTGGGAATGAGCAGTTCTTC.

The DNA of the CDR3 is TGTGCCAGCAGTTTATCGGCAGGAGGGGGACAAGAGACCCAGTACTTC. Translation gives CASSLSAGGGQETQYF. The V gene is TRBV28, the J gene TRBJ2-5; D could derive from TRBD1 or TRBD2 (6 bases each). Trimming took off 1 base at V and 2 bases at J, with 14 bases between the two ends. CDR1 and CDR2 from the germline V gene are MDHEN and SYDVKM. This CDR3 comprises 16 residues.

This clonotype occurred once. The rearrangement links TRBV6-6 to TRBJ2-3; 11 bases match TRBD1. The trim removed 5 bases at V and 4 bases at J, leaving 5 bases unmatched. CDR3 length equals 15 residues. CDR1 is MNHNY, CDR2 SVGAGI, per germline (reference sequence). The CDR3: CASSDRDRGSDTQYF. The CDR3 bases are TGTGCCAGCAGTGACCGGGACAGGGGGTCAGATACGCAGTATTTT.

The CDR3 nucleotides are TGCAGTGCTCAGTCCGGGACAGGGGGCGAGACCCAGTACTTC. Amino acids: CSAQSGTGGETQYF. The V gene is TRBV20-1, the J gene TRBJ2-5, with 12 bases fitting TRBD1. Germline lookup yields CDR1 DFQATT and CDR2 SNEGSKA (reference sequence). The CDR3 runs 14 residues. V lost 5 bases to trimming and J lost 5 bases; unmatched junction nucleotides: 6.

CDR3 amino acids: CSAQPGNTGELFF. The CDR3 nucleotides are TGCAGTGCCCAACCGGGTAACACCGGGGAGCTGTTTTTT. J is TRBJ2-2 and V is TRBV20-1, with D unclear. CDR1 DFQATT and CDR2 SNEGSKA come from the germline V gene (reference sequence). The CDR3 sequence is 13 residues long. The V end lost 6 bases, the J end lost 2 bases, and 10 bases lay between the germline ends.

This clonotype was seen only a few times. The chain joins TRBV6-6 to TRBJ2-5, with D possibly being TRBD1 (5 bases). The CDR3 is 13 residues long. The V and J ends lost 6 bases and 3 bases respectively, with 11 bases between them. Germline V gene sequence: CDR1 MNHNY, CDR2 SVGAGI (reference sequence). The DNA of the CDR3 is TGTGCCAGCAGCAAGATCAGGGAAGAGACCCAGTACTTC. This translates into CASSKIREETQYF.

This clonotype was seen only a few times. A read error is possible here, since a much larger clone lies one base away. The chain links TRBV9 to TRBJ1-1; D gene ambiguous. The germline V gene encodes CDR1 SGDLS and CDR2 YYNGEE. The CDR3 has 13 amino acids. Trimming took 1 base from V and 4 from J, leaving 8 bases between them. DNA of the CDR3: TGTGCCAGCAGCGTACAGTTGAGCACTGAAGCTTTCTTT. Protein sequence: CASSVQLSTEAFF.

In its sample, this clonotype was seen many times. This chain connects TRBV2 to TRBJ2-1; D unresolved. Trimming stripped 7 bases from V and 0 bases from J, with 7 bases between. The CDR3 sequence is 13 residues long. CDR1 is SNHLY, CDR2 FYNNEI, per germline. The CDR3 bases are TGTGCCAGCAAGGGCCTCTCCTACAATGAGCAGTTCTTC. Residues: CASKGLSYNEQFF. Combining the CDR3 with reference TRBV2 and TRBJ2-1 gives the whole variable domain EPEVTQTPSHQVTQMGQEVILRCVPISNHLYFYWYRQILGQKVEFLVSFYNNEISEKSEIFDDQFSVERPDGSNFTLKIRSTKLEDSAMYFCASKGLSYNEQFFGPGTRLTVL.

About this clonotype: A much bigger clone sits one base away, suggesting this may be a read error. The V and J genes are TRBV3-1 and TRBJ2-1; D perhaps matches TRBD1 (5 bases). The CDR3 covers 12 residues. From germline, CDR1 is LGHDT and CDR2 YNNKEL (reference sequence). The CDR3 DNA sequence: TGTGTCAGCAGCCACCAGGGAAATGAGCAGTTCTTC. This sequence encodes CVSSHQGNEQFF.

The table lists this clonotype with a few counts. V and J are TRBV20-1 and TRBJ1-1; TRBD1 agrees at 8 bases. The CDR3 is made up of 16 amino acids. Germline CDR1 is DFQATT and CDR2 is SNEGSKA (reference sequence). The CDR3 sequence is CSPKQGRGLLNTEAFF. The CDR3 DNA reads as TGCAGCCCGAAACAGGGCAGGGGGCTACTGAACACTGAAGCTTTCTTT.

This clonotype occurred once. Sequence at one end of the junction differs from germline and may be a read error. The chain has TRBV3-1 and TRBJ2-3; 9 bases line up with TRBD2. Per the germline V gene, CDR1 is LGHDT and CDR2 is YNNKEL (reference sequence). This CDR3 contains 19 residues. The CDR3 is CASSQVGIWGLAAPDTQYF. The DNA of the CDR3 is TGTGCCAGCAGTCAAGTTGGGATATGGGGACTAGCAGCACCAGATACGCAGTATTTT.

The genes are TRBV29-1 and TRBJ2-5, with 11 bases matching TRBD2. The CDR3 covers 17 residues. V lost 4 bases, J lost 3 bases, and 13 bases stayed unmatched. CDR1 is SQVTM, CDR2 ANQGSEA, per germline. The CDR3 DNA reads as TGCAGCGTTGGGGAGGTGAGGGAACTAGCGGGAGAAGAGACCCAGTACTTC. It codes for CSVGEVRELAGEETQYF.

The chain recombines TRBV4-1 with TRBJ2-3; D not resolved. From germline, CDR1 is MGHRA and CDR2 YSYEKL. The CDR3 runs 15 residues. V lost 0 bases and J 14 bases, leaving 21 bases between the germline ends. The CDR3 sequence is CASSQEPGENRYAYF. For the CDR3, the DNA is TGCGCCAGCAGCCAAGAGCCCGGCGAGAACAGATACGCGTATTTT.

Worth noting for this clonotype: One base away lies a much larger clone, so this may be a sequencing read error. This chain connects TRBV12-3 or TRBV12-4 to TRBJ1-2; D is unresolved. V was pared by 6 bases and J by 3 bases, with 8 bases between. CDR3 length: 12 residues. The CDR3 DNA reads TGTGCCAGCAGCGGGGAATACTATGGCTACACCTTC. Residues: CASSGEYYGYTF.

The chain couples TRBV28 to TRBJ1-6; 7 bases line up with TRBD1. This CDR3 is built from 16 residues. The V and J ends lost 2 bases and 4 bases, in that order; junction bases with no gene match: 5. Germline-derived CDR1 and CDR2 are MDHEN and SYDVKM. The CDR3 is CASSLGTDGYNSPLHF. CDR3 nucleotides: TGTGCCAGCAGTTTAGGGACAGACGGTTATAATTCACCCCTCCACTTT.

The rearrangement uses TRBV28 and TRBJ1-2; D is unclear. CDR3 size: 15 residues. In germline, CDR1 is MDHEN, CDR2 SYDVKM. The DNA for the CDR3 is TGTGCTATCCCAAATAGCAAAGTGGTGATGGGGGGCTACACCTTC. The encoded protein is CAIPNSKVVMGGYTF.

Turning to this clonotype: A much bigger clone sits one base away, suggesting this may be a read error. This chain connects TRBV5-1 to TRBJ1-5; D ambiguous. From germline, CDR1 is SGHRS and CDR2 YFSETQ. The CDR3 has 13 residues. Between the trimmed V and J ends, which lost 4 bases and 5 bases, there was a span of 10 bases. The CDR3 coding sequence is TGCGCCAGCAGCGGGAGGTCAGATCAGCCCCAGCATTTT. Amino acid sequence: CASSGRSDQPQHF. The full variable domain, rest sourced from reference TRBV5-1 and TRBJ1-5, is KAGVTQTPRYLIKTRGQQVTLSCSPISGHRSVSWYQQTPGQGLQFLFEYFSETQRNKGNFPGRFSGRQFSNSRSEMNVSTLELGDSALYLCASSGRSDQPQHFGDGTRLSIL.

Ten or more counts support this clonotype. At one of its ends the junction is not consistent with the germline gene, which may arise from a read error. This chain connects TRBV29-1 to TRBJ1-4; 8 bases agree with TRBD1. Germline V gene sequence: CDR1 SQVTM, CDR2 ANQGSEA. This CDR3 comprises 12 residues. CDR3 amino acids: CSVKDRGEKLFF. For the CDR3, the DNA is TGCAGCGTTAAAGACAGGGGAGAAAAACTGTTTTTT.

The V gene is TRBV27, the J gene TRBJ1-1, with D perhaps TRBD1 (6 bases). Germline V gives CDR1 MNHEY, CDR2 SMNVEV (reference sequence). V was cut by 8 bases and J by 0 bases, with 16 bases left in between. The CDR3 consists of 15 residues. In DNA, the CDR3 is TGTGCCAGCCTCCTCCGGGGGCAGCTGAACACTGAAGCTTTCTTT. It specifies CASLLRGQLNTEAFF.

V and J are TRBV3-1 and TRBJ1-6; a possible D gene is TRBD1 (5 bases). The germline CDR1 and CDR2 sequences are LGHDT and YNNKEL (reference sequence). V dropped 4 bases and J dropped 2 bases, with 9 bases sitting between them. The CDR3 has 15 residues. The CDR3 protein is CASSPQGTYNSPLHF. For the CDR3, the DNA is TGTGCCAGCAGCCCTCAGGGTACCTATAATTCACCCCTCCACTTT.

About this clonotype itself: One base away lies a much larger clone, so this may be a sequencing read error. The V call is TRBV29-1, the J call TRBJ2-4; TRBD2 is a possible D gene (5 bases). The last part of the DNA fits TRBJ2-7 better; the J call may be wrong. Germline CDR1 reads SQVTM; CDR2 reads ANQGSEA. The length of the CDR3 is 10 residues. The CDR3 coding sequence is TGCAGCGTTCAGAGGGACGAGCAGTACTTC. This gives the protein CSVQRDEQYF.

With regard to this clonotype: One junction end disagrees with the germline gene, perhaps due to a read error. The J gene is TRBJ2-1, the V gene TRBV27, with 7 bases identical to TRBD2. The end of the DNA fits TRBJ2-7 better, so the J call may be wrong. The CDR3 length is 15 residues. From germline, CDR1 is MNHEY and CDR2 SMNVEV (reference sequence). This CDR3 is CASNLSGTTYNEQYF. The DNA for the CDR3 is TGTGCCAGCAATTTAAGCGGGACTACCTACAATGAGCAGTACTTC.